The clone carrying this TCR beta chain was detected a few times. Its antigen is not known. This specimen comes from a study of cytomegalovirus exposure and HLA in healthy donors. The PCR contained 60 Vbeta and 13 Jbeta primers. Libraries were prepared by immunoSEQ multiplex PCR; TCRdb keeps only in-frame clonotypes and omits some of them. The repertoire holds about 140,000 clones, with 61% as singletons. The CDR3 has 15 residues. Germline-derived CDR1 and CDR2 are SGHTA and FQGNSA. V shed 5 bases and J shed 1 base, with 14 bases lying between them. The study's findings and limits: The study designated 150 or so TCR beta chains cytomegalovirus-associated.

Material for sequencing was PBMCs. This TCR came from a male donor in good health and CMV-seronegative. The rearrangement links TRBV7-2 to TRBJ2-5, with a weak D call TRBD2 (7 bases). CDR3 in amino acids: CASSQQGGGQETQYF. The CDR3 DNA is TGTGCCAGCAGCCAACAAGGGGGGGGCCAAGAGACCCAGTACTTC.